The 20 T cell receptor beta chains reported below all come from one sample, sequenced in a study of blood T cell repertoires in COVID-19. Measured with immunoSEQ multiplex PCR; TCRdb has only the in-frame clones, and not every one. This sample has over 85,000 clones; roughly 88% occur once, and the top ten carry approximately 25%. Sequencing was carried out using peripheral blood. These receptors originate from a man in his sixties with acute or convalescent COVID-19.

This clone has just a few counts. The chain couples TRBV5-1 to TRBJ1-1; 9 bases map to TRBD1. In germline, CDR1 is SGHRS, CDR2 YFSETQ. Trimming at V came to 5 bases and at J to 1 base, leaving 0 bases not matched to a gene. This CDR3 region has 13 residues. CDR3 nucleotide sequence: TGCGCCAGCAGGACAGGGGGGAACACTGAAGCTTTCTTT. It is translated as CASRTGGNTEAFF.

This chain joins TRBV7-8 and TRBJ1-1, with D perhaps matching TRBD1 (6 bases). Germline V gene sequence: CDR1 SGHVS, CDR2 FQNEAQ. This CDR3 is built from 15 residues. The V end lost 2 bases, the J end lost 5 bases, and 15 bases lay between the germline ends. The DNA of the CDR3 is TGTGCCAGCAGCTTATACGCAGGGACAAAGACTGAAGCTTTCTTT. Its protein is CASSLYAGTKTEAFF.

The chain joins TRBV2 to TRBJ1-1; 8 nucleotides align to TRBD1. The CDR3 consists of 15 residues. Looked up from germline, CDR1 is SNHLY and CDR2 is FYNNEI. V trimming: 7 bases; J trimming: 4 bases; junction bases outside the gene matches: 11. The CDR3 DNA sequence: TGTGCCAGCATTAGACAGGGGCCCGGCTCCACTGAAGCTTTCTTT. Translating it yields CASIRQGPGSTEAFF.

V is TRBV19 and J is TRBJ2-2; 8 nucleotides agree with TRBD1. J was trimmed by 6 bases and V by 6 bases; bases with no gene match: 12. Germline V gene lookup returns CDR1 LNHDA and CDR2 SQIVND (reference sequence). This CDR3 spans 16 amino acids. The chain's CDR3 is CASRATGGIVAGELFF. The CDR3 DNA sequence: TGTGCCAGTAGAGCCACAGGGGGAATAGTCGCCGGGGAGCTGTTTTTT.

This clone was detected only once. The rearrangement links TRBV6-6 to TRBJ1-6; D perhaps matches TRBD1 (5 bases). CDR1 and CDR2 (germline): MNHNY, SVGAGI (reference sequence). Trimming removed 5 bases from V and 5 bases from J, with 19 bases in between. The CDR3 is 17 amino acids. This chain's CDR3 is CASSLVGARSNNSPLHF. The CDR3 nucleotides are TGTGCCAGCAGTCTAGTTGGGGCCAGATCAAATAATTCACCCCTCCACTTT.

CDR3 nucleotides: TGTGCCAGCAGCCGCGGACTAGCGGGGGGAAATACGCAGTATTTT. Its translation is CASSRGLAGGNTQYF. The rearrangement uses TRBV3-1 (or the pseudogene TRBV3-2) and TRBJ2-3, with TRBD2 matching 14 bases. This CDR3 is 15 amino acids long. The V gene's germline CDR1 is LGHDT and CDR2 YNNKEL (reference sequence). V was pared by 4 bases and J by 7 bases, with 4 bases of the junction left unmatched.

Here the CDR3 DNA reads TGTGCCAGCAGTTTGGCAGGGGGTCAGCCCCAGCATTTT. Residues: CASSLAGGQPQHF. J is TRBJ1-5 and V is TRBV28, with 7 bases fitting TRBD1. Germline V lookup: CDR1 MDHEN, CDR2 SYDVKM. CDR3 size: 13 residues. J lost 6 bases, V lost 3 bases, and 2 bases had no gene match.

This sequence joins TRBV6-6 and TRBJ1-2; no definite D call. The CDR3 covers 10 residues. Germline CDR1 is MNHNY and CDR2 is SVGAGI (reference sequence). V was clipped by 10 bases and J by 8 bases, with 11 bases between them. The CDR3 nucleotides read TGTGCCACCCAGTACGGGGGCTACACCTTC. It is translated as CATQYGGYTF.

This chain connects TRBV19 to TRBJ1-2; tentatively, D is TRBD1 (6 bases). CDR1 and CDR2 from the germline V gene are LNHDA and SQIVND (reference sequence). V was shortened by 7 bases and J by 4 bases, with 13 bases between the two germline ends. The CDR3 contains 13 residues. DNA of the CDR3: TGTGCCAGTACCACTGGACAGTTCTATGGCTACACCTTC. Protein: CASTTGQFYGYTF.

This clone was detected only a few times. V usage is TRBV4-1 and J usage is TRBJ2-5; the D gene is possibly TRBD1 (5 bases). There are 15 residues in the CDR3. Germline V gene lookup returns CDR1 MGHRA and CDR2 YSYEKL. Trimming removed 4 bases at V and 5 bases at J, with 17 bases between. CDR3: CASSRQPSSRETQYF. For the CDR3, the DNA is TGCGCCAGCAGCCGACAGCCGTCGAGCCGCGAGACCCAGTACTTC.

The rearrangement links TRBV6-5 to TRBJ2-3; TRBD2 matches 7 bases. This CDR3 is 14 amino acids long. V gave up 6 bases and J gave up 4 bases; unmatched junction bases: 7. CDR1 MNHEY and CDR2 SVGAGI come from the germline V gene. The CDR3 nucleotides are TGTGCCAGCAGGCTCGGGGGGAGCGCAGATACGCAGTATTTT. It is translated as CASRLGGSADTQYF.

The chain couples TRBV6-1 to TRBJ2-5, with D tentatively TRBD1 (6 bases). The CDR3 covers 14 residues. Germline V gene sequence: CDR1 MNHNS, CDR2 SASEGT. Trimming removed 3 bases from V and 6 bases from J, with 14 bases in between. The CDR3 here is CASSELVGGKTQYF. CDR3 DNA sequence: TGTGCCAGCAGTGAGTTGGTAGGGGGAAAGACCCAGTACTTC.

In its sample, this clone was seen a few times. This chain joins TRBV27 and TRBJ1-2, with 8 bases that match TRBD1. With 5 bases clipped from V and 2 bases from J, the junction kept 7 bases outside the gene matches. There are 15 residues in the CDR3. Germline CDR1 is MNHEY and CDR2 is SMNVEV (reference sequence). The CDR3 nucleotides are TGTGCCAGCAGTAAAACAGGGGGAGGCAACTATGGCTACACCTTC. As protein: CASSKTGGGNYGYTF.

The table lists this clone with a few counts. This chain's CDR3 is CASSLSGGRAFF. As DNA, the CDR3 is TGTGCCAGCAGTTTATCGGGGGGAAGAGCTTTCTTT. The V and J genes are TRBV28 and TRBJ1-1, with D perhaps matching TRBD1 (5 bases). Germline assignment: CDR1 MDHEN and CDR2 SYDVKM. V lost 1 base and J 10 bases, leaving 10 bases between the germline ends. CDR3 size: 12 residues.

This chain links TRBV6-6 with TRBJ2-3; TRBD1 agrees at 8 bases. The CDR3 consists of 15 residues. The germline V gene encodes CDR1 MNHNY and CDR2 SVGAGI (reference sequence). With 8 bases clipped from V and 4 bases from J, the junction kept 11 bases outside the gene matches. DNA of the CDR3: TGTGCCAGCTCCTCCGGGGACAGGTTAGCAGATACGCAGTATTTT. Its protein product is CASSSGDRLADTQYF.

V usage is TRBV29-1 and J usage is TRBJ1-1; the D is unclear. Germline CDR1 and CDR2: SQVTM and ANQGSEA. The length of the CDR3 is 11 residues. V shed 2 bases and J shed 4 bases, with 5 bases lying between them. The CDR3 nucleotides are TGCAGCGTTGAACCGGGCACTGAAGCTTTCTTT. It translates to CSVEPGTEAFF.

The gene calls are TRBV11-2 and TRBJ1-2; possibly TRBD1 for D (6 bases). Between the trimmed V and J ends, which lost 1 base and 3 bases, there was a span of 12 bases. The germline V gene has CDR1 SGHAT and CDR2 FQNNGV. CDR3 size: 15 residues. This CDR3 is CASSLVRGLDYGYTF. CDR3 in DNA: TGTGCCAGCAGCTTAGTCAGGGGCCTCGACTATGGCTACACCTTC. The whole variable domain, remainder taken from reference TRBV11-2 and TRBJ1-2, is EAGVAQSPRYKIIEKRQSVAFWCNPISGHATLYWYQQILGQGPKLLIQFQNNGVVDDSQLPKDRFSAERLKGVDSTLKIQPAKLEDSAVYLCASSLVRGLDYGYTFGSGTRLTVV.

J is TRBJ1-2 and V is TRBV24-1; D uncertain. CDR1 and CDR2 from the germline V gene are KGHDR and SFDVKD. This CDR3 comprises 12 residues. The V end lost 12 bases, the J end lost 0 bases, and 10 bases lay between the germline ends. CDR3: CAASGANYGYTF. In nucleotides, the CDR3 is TGTGCCGCGAGCGGGGCTAACTATGGCTACACCTTC.

The CDR3 sequence is CASSLAVLRGDGYTF. The DNA of the CDR3 is TGCGCCAGCAGCTTGGCCGTACTTAGAGGCGATGGCTACACCTTC. This rearrangement joins TRBV5-1 to TRBJ1-2; D call uncertain. This CDR3 is 15 amino acids long. In germline, CDR1 is SGHRS, CDR2 YFSETQ. The ends were cut back, 0 bases at V and 6 bases at J, with 15 bases in the middle.

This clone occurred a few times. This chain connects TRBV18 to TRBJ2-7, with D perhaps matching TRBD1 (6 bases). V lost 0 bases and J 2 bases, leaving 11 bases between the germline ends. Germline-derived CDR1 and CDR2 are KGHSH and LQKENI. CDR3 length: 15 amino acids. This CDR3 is CASSPPSGVPYEQYF. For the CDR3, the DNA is TGTGCCAGCTCACCACCATCAGGGGTCCCCTACGAGCAGTACTTC. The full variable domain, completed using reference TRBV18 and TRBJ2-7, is NAGVMQNPRHLVRRRGQEARLRCSPMKGHSHVYWYRQLPEEGLKFMVYLQKENIIDESGMPKERFSAEFPKEGPSILRIQQVVRGDSAAYFCASSPPSGVPYEQYFGPGTRLTVT.